A single sample is the source of the 10 T cell receptor beta chains below, sequenced in a study of OX40 agonist ivuxolimab in advanced cancers. TCRdb's copy holds only in-frame clones and misses some; the assay was immunoSEQ multiplex PCR. The sample consists of around 15,000 clones, over 75% of them appearing once. The starting material was CD4+ or CD8+ T cells sorted from blood, obtained in a trial of the OX40 agonist ivuxolimab. All receptors derive from an adult with an advanced solid tumor such as melanoma, head and neck, liver or kidney cancer.

The CDR3 DNA is TGCGCCAGCAGCCAGGGCCCACAGGGGGCGGATAATTCACCCCTCCACTTT. Translation gives CASSQGPQGADNSPLHF. The chain links TRBV4-1 to TRBJ1-6; 9 bases are a match to TRBD1. V dropped 3 bases and J dropped 5; count of bases not matched to a gene: 8. This CDR3 comprises 17 residues. Germline CDR1 and CDR2: MGHRA and YSYEKL.

The chain couples TRBV15 to TRBJ2-1; perhaps TRBD1 as D (6 bases). Germline V CDR1 and CDR2: LNHNV, YYDKDF (reference sequence). The CDR3 contains 15 residues. V gave up 4 bases and J gave up 6 bases, with 16 bases separating them. The CDR3 here is CATSTRTAPGNEQFF. CDR3 nucleotide sequence: TGTGCCACCAGCACCAGGACAGCCCCGGGCAATGAGCAGTTCTTC.

This chain uses TRBV13 with TRBJ2-7; 7 bases line up with TRBD2. CDR3 length: 15 residues. Germline CDR1 is PRHDT and CDR2 is FYEKMQ (reference sequence). The V and J ends lost 0 bases and 1 base, in that order; junction bases with no gene match: 3. This CDR3 reads CASSLGGAGSYEQYF. For the CDR3, the DNA is TGTGCCAGCAGCTTAGGGGGAGCGGGATCCTACGAGCAGTACTTC.

This clone was counted a single time. J is TRBJ2-1 and V is TRBV7-2; possible D gene TRBD2, 6 bases. The V gene lost 3 bases and the J gene lost 7 bases, with 10 bases spanning the gap. CDR3 length: 13 residues. CDR1 and CDR2 from the germline V gene are SGHTA and FQGNSA. The CDR3 bases are TGTGCCAGCAGCTTTGCGGGGAGGAATGAGCAGTTCTTC. Its protein is CASSFAGRNEQFF.

The V call is TRBV6-6, the J call TRBJ2-3; D is ambiguous. The V end lost 4 bases, the J end lost 6 bases, and 14 bases lay between the germline ends. This CDR3 contains 14 residues. Germline V gene lookup returns CDR1 MNHNY and CDR2 SVGAGI (reference sequence). CDR3 nucleotide sequence: TGTGCCAGCAGTTGGTTAGCCCCTTCCGATACGCAGTATTTT. Its translation is CASSWLAPSDTQYF.

The genes are TRBV7-9 and TRBJ2-5; D may be TRBD1 (6 bases). The CDR3 is made up of 13 amino acids. Germline CDR1 and CDR2: SEHNR and FQNEAQ (reference sequence). V was cut by 6 bases and J by 5 bases, with 13 bases left in between. CDR3 in amino acids: CASSLTQGETQYF. The CDR3 DNA is TGTGCCAGCAGTTTAACCCAGGGGGAGACCCAGTACTTC.

The chain carries TRBV19 and TRBJ2-7; TRBD1 matches at 10 bases. V trimming: 4 bases; J trimming: 5 bases; junction bases outside the gene matches: 8. The CDR3 contains 15 residues. CDR1 LNHDA and CDR2 SQIVND come from the germline V gene (reference sequence). CDR3 in DNA: TGTGCCAGTAGTACTCACCGGGACAGGGGCGACGAGCAGTACTTC. Amino acid sequence: CASSTHRDRGDEQYF.

The genes are TRBV5-4 and TRBJ2-1; D is unclear. V was clipped by 0 bases and J by 10 bases, with 8 bases between them. The CDR3 spans 12 residues. Germline-derived CDR1 and CDR2 are SGHNT and YYREEE (reference sequence). DNA for the CDR3: TGTGCCAGCAGCTTGGCCCTGAAAGAGCAGTTCTTC. Its translation: CASSLALKEQFF.

The rearrangement joins TRBV28 to TRBJ2-2; tentatively, D is TRBD1 (6 bases). V was shortened by 7 bases and J by 8 bases, with 14 bases between the two germline ends. This CDR3 is built from 13 residues. CDR1 MDHEN and CDR2 SYDVKM come from the germline V gene. The CDR3 here is CASTSYGTGELFF. CDR3 bases: TGTGCCAGCACGTCATACGGGACAGGGGAGCTGTTTTTT.

J is TRBJ2-1 and V is TRBV27; D remains ambiguous. Per germline, CDR1 MNHEY and CDR2 SMNVEV (reference sequence). This CDR3 is built from 15 residues. V was pared by 5 bases and J by 0 bases, with 11 bases between. This CDR3 reads CASSPYPVSYNEQFF. CDR3 coding DNA: TGTGCCAGCAGTCCCTACCCTGTCTCCTACAATGAGCAGTTCTTC.